A selection of T cell receptor beta chains follows, all from one sample in a study of blood T cell repertoires in COVID-19. The table came from immunoSEQ multiplex PCR; TCRdb's copy has only in-frame clones and leaves some out. Among 250,000 to 300,000 clones listed, around 90% were seen once. The specimen was peripheral blood. Receptor source: a middle-aged man with acute or convalescent COVID-19. The conserved cysteine and the conserved F or W are not part of the CDR3 here.

TRBV10-3	TRBJ2-5	AIGQGLQETQY
TRBV18	TRBJ2-7	ASSPTLGSYEQY
TRBV7-2	TRBJ2-5	ASSTTGGEETQY
TRBV28	TRBJ1-5	ASSRVGALGEALDQPQH
TRBV18	TRBJ2-2	ASSPGVSSNTGELF
TRBV2	TRBJ2-7	ASTAGMRSSYEQY
TRBV6-6	TRBJ1-1	ASSYERATEAF
TRBV10-2	TRBJ2-1	ASSVARYNEQF
TRBV19	TRBJ2-7	ASRWDRFSYEQY
TRBV9	TRBJ1-6	ASSVTGSPLH
TRBV7-3	TRBJ1-6	ASSPSGTGALH
TRBV5-1	TRBJ2-1	ASSLDGYNEQF
TRBV6-6	TRBJ1-1	ASLQAF
TRBV15	TRBJ2-7	ATSREASGGNEQY
TRBV3-1/TRBV3-2	TRBJ1-3	ASSPPGVGSGNTIY
TRBV7-3	TRBJ2-5	ASSLTSAYQETQY
TRBV5-1	TRBJ1-1	ASRQELNTEAF
TRBV4-2	TRBJ2-1	ASRPGGRPDNEQF
TRBV7-2	TRBJ2-7	ASSLGLFYEQY
TRBV14	TRBJ1-6	ASSQAPTGYNSPLH
TRBV6-2/TRBV6-3	TRBJ1-1	ASSYRGQQNTEAF
TRBV5-1	TRBJ1-2	ASSLDRSYT
TRBV10-3	TRBJ1-1	AISDTGNTEAF
TRBV30	TRBJ1-6	AWTGQGFSPLH
TRBV3-1/TRBV3-2	TRBJ2-7	ASRSSGAPAFGQY
TRBV5-3	TRBJ2-7	ARSLAAGGIYEQY
TRBV6-1	TRBJ1-6	ASSGLGGSYNSPLH
TRBV6-5	TRBJ1-3	ASIRDRGNTIY
TRBV30	TRBJ1-6	AWSVSGGDSSPLH
TRBV7-9	TRBJ2-3	ASSLGDRDTDTQY
TRBV6-5	TRBJ1-2	ASSSPGQGLSGYT
TRBV5-1	TRBJ1-2	ASRPRGGGYT
TRBV27	TRBJ1-6	ASNSVGSNSPLH
TRBV24-1	TRBJ2-3	ATSDSAGGVGTQY
TRBV2	TRBJ1-1	ASRTGTGDNTEAF
TRBV12-3/TRBV12-4	TRBJ1-2	ASSSGGLGYT
TRBV19	TRBJ1-1	ASSMRQNTEAF
TRBV6-5	TRBJ2-3	ASSYSGSGGADTQY
TRBV30	TRBJ1-2	AWSVQGVN
TRBV5-5	TRBJ2-7	ASIGGAKYEQY
TRBV3-1/TRBV3-2	TRBJ1-1	ASSQEVPTGVAF
TRBV27	TRBJ1-5	ASMSWQFNQPQH
TRBV2	TRBJ1-2	ASSPREDYGYT
TRBV30	TRBJ1-2	AWPLVRAGGPINYGYT
TRBV12-3/TRBV12-4	TRBJ1-6	ASSWGLSSPLH
TRBV18	TRBJ1-1	ASSPLGTPMNTEAF